These 26 T cell receptor beta chains were all obtained from the same sample, sequenced in a study of blood T cell repertoires in COVID-19. The data were produced by immunoSEQ multiplex PCR, yet TCRdb's version contains in-frame clones alone and is incomplete. The repertoire has about 100,000 clones, about 89% of them found once; the top ten carry 2.1%. The sequenced sample consisted of peripheral blood. The receptors here all came from a man in his forties or fifties with active COVID-19.

The V and J genes are TRBV6-5 and TRBJ2-5; D gene ambiguous. This CDR3 has 14 residues. Trimming stripped 6 bases from V and 4 bases from J, with 15 bases between. Germline V lookup: CDR1 MNHEY, CDR2 SVGAGI. The CDR3 nucleotides read TGTGCCAGCAGCCCCACCCTAGACGGAGAGACCCAGTACTTC. Translating it yields CASSPTLDGETQYF.

The chain links TRBV14 to TRBJ2-7, with 11 bases fitting TRBD2. This CDR3 is built from 16 residues. The trim removed 1 base at V and 0 bases at J, leaving 2 bases unmatched. Germline V gene sequence: CDR1 SGHDN, CDR2 FVKESK. The CDR3 region is CASSQGTSGSSYEQYV. In nucleotides, the CDR3 is TGTGCCAGCAGCCAAGGTACTAGCGGGAGCTCCTACGAGCAGTACGTC.

The V and J genes are TRBV5-4 and TRBJ2-1, with D possibly TRBD1 on 6 matching bases. CDR3 length equals 14 residues. The germline V gene has CDR1 SGHNT and CDR2 YYREEE (reference sequence). Trimming cost V 1 base and J 7 bases, with 12 bases left between them. Here the CDR3 reads CASSLTGMGNEQFF. CDR3 coding DNA: TGTGCCAGCAGCTTGACAGGGATGGGAAATGAGCAGTTCTTC. The whole variable domain, filled in from reference TRBV5-4 and TRBJ2-1, reads ETGVTQSPTHLIKTRGQQVTLRCSSQSGHNTVSWYQQALGQGPQFIFQYYREEENGRGNFPPRFSGLQFPNYSSELNVNALELDDSALYLCASSLTGMGNEQFFGPGTRLTVL.

The chain links TRBV30 to TRBJ1-5; D may be TRBD1 (6 bases). Germline CDR1 and CDR2: GTSNPN and SVGIG (reference sequence). Trimming stripped 0 bases from V and 1 base from J, with 10 bases between. The length of the CDR3 is 15 residues. CDR3 DNA sequence: TGTGCCTGGAGTGTACAGGGTACGAGCAATCAGCCCCAGCATTTT. Its translation is CAWSVQGTSNQPQHF.

This clone occurred once. The chain has TRBV10-1 and TRBJ1-1; 8 nucleotides line up with TRBD1. The germline V gene encodes CDR1 WNHNN and CDR2 SYGVQD (reference sequence). Trimming at V came to 7 bases and at J to 6 bases, leaving 7 bases not matched to a gene. CDR3 size: 13 residues. CDR3 nucleotides: TGCGCCAGCACACGCGGACAGGGCTCTGAAGCTTTCTTT. Translated: CASTRGQGSEAFF.

This chain connects TRBV11-2 to TRBJ2-2, with a weak D call TRBD1 (6 bases). The V gene's germline CDR1 is SGHAT and CDR2 FQNNGV. CDR3 length: 15 residues. The V end was cut by 3 bases, the J end by 4 bases, with 12 bases between. The chain's CDR3 is CASSFRGRVTGELFF. Here the CDR3 DNA reads TGTGCCAGCAGCTTCAGGGGTAGGGTCACCGGGGAGCTGTTTTTT. The full variable domain, in which reference TRBV11-2 and TRBJ2-2 provide the parts outside the CDR3, is EAGVAQSPRYKIIEKRQSVAFWCNPISGHATLYWYQQILGQGPKLLIQFQNNGVVDDSQLPKDRFSAERLKGVDSTLKIQPAKLEDSAVYLCASSFRGRVTGELFFGEGSRLTVL.

This chain joins TRBV19 and TRBJ1-5; TRBD1 matches at 7 bases. The germline CDR1 and CDR2 sequences are LNHDA and SQIVND (reference sequence). V lost 7 bases to trimming and J lost 4 bases; unmatched junction nucleotides: 10. The CDR3 has 15 residues. This CDR3 reads CASTTGHSGNQPQHF. In DNA form, the CDR3 reads TGTGCCAGTACGACAGGGCATTCGGGTAATCAGCCCCAGCATTTT.

In its sample, this clone was seen once. The V gene is TRBV7-9, the J gene TRBJ2-7; tentative D call: TRBD2 (6 bases). Trimming shortened V by 5 bases and J by 5 bases, and 13 bases separated the two germline ends. This CDR3 has 13 amino acids. The germline gives CDR1 SEHNR, CDR2 FQNEAQ (reference sequence). The CDR3 spells CASSERGADEQYV. CDR3 nucleotide sequence: TGTGCCAGCAGCGAACGCGGGGCGGACGAGCAGTACGTC.

The chain carries TRBV25-1 and TRBJ1-2; D gene uncertain. The CDR3 is made up of 15 amino acids. The V gene lost 3 bases and the J gene lost 5 bases, with 16 bases spanning the gap. CDR1 is MGHDK and CDR2 is SYGVNS in the germline V gene. CDR3 amino acids: CASSEYNDGVYGYTF. CDR3 DNA: TGTGCCAGCAGTGAGTACAACGATGGAGTTTATGGCTACACCTTC.

This sequence joins TRBV5-5 and TRBJ1-1; D call uncertain. Germline assignment: CDR1 SGHKS and CDR2 YYEKEE (reference sequence). V lost 1 base, J lost 0 bases, and 13 bases lay in between. The CDR3 spans 16 residues. CDR3 loop: CASSLTGSLVNTEAFF. CDR3 sequence (DNA): TGTGCCAGCAGCTTGACGGGTTCTCTAGTGAACACTGAAGCTTTCTTT.

The V gene is TRBV10-3, the J gene TRBJ1-6; D is ambiguous. This CDR3 is 14 amino acids long. V was pared by 4 bases and J by 3 bases, with 7 bases between. The germline CDR1 and CDR2 sequences are ENHRY and SYGVKD. The CDR3 sequence: CAISVNYYNSPLHF. The DNA of the CDR3 is TGTGCCATCAGTGTGAACTACTATAATTCACCCCTCCACTTT.

The rearrangement uses TRBV6-5 and TRBJ2-5, with D possibly matching TRBD2 (5 bases). From germline, CDR1 is MNHEY and CDR2 SVGAGI. V was shortened by 9 bases and J by 4 bases, with 12 bases between the two germline ends. This CDR3 spans 12 amino acids. CDR3 amino acids: CASRGLGETQYF. The CDR3 bases are TGTGCCAGTAGAGGACTGGGAGAGACCCAGTACTTC.

The chain uses TRBV21-1 and TRBJ1-1; the DNA was not used to check the table's D call, TRBD1. TRBV21-1 is a pseudogene segment. This CDR3 region has 14 residues. This chain's CDR3 is CASSKAGENTEAFF. DNA for the CDR3: TGTGCCAGCAGCAAAGCAGGGGAGAACACTGAAGCTTTCTTT.

The J gene is TRBJ2-1, the V gene TRBV14; 9 bases map to TRBD2. Germline loops: CDR1 SGHDN, CDR2 FVKESK. V trimming: 3 bases; J trimming: 0 bases; junction bases outside the gene matches: 15. The CDR3 is made up of 20 amino acids. The CDR3 region has the DNA TGTGCCAGCAGCCATGAAGGGGGGCTAGCGGGATTCTTCTCCTACAATGAGCAGTTCTTC. Translation: CASSHEGGLAGFFSYNEQFF.

This clone was detected a few times. J is TRBJ2-3 and V is TRBV30, with D perhaps matching TRBD2 (7 bases). Germline assignment: CDR1 GTSNPN and CDR2 SVGIG (reference sequence). Trimming stripped 1 base from V and 0 bases from J, with 14 bases between. This CDR3 contains 16 residues. The CDR3 sequence is CAWSALGGGSTDTQYF. CDR3 coding DNA: TGTGCCTGGAGTGCCTTAGGGGGAGGGAGCACAGATACGCAGTATTTT.

V is TRBV6-5 and J is TRBJ2-1, with D maybe TRBD2 (6 bases). Germline V lookup: CDR1 MNHEY, CDR2 SVGAGI. Trimming pared 5 bases from V and 0 bases from J, leaving 11 bases between. The CDR3 runs to 15 residues. The CDR3 nucleotides read TGTGCCAGCAGTAAGGAGGGTAACTCCTACAATGAGCAGTTCTTC. As protein: CASSKEGNSYNEQFF.

This chain connects TRBV25-1 to TRBJ1-2; D remains ambiguous. Germline assignment: CDR1 MGHDK and CDR2 SYGVNS. CDR3 length: 14 amino acids. Trimming removed 6 bases from V and 2 bases from J, with 13 bases in between. The DNA for the CDR3 is TGTGCCAGCAGGGGAACTGGGAGAAACTATGGCTACACCTTC. This sequence encodes CASRGTGRNYGYTF.

The V gene is TRBV15, the J gene TRBJ2-1; 7 bases map to TRBD2. The CDR3 sequence is 14 residues long. The V segment lost 3 bases and the J segment 7 bases; nucleotides outside the gene matches: 6. The germline V gene has CDR1 LNHNV and CDR2 YYDKDF (reference sequence). CDR3 residues: CATSSAGARNEQFF. CDR3 nucleotide sequence: TGTGCCACCAGCAGCGCGGGAGCGCGGAATGAGCAGTTCTTC. The full variable domain, its missing parts supplied by reference TRBV15 and TRBJ2-1, is DAMVIQNPRYQVTQFGKPVTLSCSQTLNHNVMYWYQQKSSQAPKLLFHYYDKDFNNEADTPDNFQSRRPNTSFCFLDIRSPGLGDTAMYLCATSSAGARNEQFFGPGTRLTVL.

This sequence joins TRBV5-1 and TRBJ2-2, with 7 bases identical to TRBD1. V trimming: 4 bases; J trimming: 7 bases; junction bases outside the gene matches: 10. The CDR3 contains 15 residues. Germline-derived CDR1 and CDR2 are SGHRS and YFSETQ. The CDR3 region has the DNA TGCGCCAGCAGCCGGGACAGTAGGCTCGGCGGGGAGCTGTTTTTT. This codes for CASSRDSRLGGELFF.

The gene calls are TRBV7-9 and TRBJ2-5; tentatively, D is TRBD2 (5 bases). Per germline, CDR1 SEHNR and CDR2 FQNEAQ (reference sequence). The CDR3 has 14 amino acids. The V gene lost 5 bases and the J gene lost 7 bases, with 17 bases spanning the gap. The CDR3 is CASSPERHTGTQYF. The CDR3 DNA reads TGTGCCAGCAGCCCCGAGCGGCACACGGGGACCCAGTACTTC. Drawing the rest from reference TRBV7-9 and TRBJ2-5, the complete variable domain is DTGVSQNPRHKITKRGQNVTFRCDPISEHNRLYWYRQTLGQGPEFLTYFQNEAQLEKSRLLSDRFSAERPKGSFSTLEIQRTEQGDSAMYLCASSPERHTGTQYFGPGTRLLVL.

This chain connects TRBV5-4 to TRBJ2-7, with a weak D call TRBD1 (6 bases). The germline V gene has CDR1 SGHNT and CDR2 YYREEE (reference sequence). The V gene lost 2 bases and the J gene lost 1 base, with 7 bases spanning the gap. CDR3 length equals 13 residues. This CDR3 reads CASSFRGSYEQYF. The CDR3 coding sequence is TGTGCCAGCAGCTTTAGGGGGTCCTACGAGCAGTACTTC.

The chain carries TRBV9 and TRBJ2-2; 9 nucleotides align to TRBD1. In germline, CDR1 is SGDLS, CDR2 YYNGEE. CDR3 length: 17 amino acids. Losses at the gene ends were 3 bases for V and 5 bases for J; bases not matched to a gene: 11. The CDR3 nucleotides are TGTGCCAGCAGCGCTAGAACAGGGGGCGCCGGGACCGGGGAGCTGTTTTTT. Its translation: CASSARTGGAGTGELFF. The full variable domain, completed using reference TRBV9 and TRBJ2-2, is DSGVTQTPKHLITATGQRVTLRCSPRSGDLSVYWYQQSLDQGLQFLIQYYNGEERAKGNILERFSAQQFPDLHSELNLSSLELGDSALYFCASSARTGGAGTGELFFGEGSRLTVL.

V usage is TRBV19 and J usage is TRBJ2-7, with TRBD1 matching over 8 bases. V lost 5 bases, J lost 4 bases, and 10 bases stayed unmatched. Germline values: CDR1 LNHDA, CDR2 SQIVND (reference sequence). The CDR3 covers 15 residues. CDR3 amino acids: CASSLTGTGRYEQYF. The CDR3 DNA reads as TGTGCCAGTAGTCTCACCGGGACAGGAAGATACGAGCAGTACTTC.

The chain joins TRBV11-2 to TRBJ2-7, with 8 bases lining up with TRBD1. The V and J ends lost 2 bases and 2 bases, in that order; junction bases with no gene match: 8. The CDR3 contains 16 residues. CDR1 is SGHAT, CDR2 FQNNGV, per germline. CDR3 nucleotides: TGTGCCAGCAGCTTATGGGCAGGGGGCTCCACCTACGAGCAGTACTTC. As protein: CASSLWAGGSTYEQYF.

The rearrangement links TRBV11-2 to TRBJ1-6; D remains unclear. Germline CDR1 SGHAT, CDR2 FQNNGV. This CDR3 has 13 residues. The ends were cut back, 1 base at V and 10 bases at J, with 8 bases in the middle. CDR3 DNA: TGTGCCAGCAGCTTAGTTGGTCTATCACCCCTCCACTTT. It is translated as CASSLVGLSPLHF.

This chain connects TRBV12-3 or TRBV12-4 to TRBJ1-3; 7 bases line up with TRBD1. V was pared by 7 bases and J by 4 bases, with 4 bases of the junction left unmatched. This CDR3 is 13 amino acids long. The CDR3 here is CASTQGGGNTIYF. CDR3 in DNA: TGTGCCAGCACCCAGGGGGGAGGAAACACCATATATTTT.